This T cell receptor (beta chain) was sequenced in a study of T cell responses to AZD1222 COVID-19 vaccine. Clones were read by immunoSEQ multiplex PCR, and TCRdb kept only the in-frame ones, dropping some. The top ten hold around 1.7% of the sample, which has roughly 130,000 clones, around 91% seen once. On this clone itself: Its antigen is not known.

Findings and caveats of the study: Most donors were white British and more were female, and clonal diversity was possibly underestimated.

V gave up 1 base and J gave up 5 bases, with 14 bases separating them. Germline CDR1 reads MNHNS; CDR2 reads SASEGT. CDR3 length: 15 residues. This sequence originates from an adult in good health. J is TRBJ2-5 and V is TRBV6-1; D tentatively fits TRBD1 or TRBD2 (6 bases each). Source: peripheral blood, taken on day 0 of AZD1222 vaccination. CDR3 sequence: CASSEGRGKGETQYF. The DNA of the CDR3 is TGTGCCAGCAGTGAAGGGAGGGGGAAGGGTGAGACCCAGTACTTC.